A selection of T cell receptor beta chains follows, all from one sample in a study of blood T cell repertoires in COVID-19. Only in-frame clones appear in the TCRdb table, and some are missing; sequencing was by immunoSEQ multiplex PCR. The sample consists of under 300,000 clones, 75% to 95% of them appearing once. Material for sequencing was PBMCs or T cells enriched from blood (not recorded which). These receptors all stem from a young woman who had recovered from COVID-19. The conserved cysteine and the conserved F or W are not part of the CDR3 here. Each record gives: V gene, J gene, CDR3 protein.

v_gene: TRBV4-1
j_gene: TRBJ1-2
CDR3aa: ASSQDAVYGYT

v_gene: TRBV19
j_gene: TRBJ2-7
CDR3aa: ASSAGLAFYEQY

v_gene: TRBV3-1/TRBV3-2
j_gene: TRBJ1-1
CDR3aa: ASSQFGGGTEAF

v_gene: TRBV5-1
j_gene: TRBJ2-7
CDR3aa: ASSLLDSSYEQY

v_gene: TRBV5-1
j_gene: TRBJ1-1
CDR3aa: ASSGGVGALNTEAF

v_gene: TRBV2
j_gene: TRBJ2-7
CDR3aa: ASSYPGRYEQY

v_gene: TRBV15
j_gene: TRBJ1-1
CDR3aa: ATSSNRVLVF

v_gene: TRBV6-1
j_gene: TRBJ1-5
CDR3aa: ASSERGRGGNQPQH

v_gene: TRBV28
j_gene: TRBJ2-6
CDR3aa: ASSLKWGPGGVPLSGANVLI

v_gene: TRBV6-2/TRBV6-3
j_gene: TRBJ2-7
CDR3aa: ASSYSSGAYEQY

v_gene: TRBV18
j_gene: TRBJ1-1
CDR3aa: ASSPPLNTEAF

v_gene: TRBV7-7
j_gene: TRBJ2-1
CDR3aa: ASSRGTSRFDAQF

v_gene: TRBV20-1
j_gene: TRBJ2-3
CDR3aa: SAESTDTQY

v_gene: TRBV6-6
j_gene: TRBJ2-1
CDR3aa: ASSYDREQF

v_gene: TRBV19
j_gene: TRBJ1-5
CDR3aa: ASQGWALYSNQPQH

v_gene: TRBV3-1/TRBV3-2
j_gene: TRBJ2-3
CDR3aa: ASSQGVGVSGGTSTDTQY

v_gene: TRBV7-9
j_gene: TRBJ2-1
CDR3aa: ASSPDRLGNEQF

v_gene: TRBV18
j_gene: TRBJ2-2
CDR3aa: ASSPQGTGAGELF

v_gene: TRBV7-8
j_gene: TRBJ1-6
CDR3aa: ATTSGLSSPLH

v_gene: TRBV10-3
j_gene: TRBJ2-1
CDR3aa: AINPTGDSGNEQF

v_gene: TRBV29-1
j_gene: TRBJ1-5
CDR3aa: SVEQGPNQPQH

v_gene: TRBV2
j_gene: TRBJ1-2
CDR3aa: ASNSGQGGYGYT

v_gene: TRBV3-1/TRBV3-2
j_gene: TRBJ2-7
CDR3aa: ASVDRVLDEQY

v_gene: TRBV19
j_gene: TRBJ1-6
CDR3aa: ASSLRDSYNSPLH

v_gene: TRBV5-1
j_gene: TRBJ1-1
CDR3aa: ASSLSGQTTEAF

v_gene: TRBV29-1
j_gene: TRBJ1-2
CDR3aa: SAQGTGDRANYGYT

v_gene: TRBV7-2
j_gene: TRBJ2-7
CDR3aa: ASSTAGTGYYEQY

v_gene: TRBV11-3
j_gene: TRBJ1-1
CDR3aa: ASSFAGQGTEAF

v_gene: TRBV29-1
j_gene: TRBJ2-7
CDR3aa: SVARAGTGDEQY

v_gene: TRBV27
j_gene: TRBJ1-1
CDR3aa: ASSSLGQGARAF

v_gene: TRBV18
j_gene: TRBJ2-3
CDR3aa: ASSRSGGITDTQY

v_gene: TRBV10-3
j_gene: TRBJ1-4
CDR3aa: AVRQAVDEKLF

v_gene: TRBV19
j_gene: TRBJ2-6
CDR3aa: ASSIGMGTGSSGANVLT

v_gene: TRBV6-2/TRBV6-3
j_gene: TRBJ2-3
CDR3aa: ASSYSMEHTQY

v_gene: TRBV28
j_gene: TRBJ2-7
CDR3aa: ASMSGLGYEQY

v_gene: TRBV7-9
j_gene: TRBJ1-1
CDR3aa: ASTSQGVTEAF

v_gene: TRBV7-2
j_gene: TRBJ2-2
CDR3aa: ASSSSNTGELF

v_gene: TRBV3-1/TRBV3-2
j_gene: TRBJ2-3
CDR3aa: ASSQDKAGGGARRSDTQY

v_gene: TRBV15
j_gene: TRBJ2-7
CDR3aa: ATSGDYSYEQY

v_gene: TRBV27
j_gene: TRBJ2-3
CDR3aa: ASSSRFGQGPDTQY

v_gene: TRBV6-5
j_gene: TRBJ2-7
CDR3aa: ASSYQTHHPY

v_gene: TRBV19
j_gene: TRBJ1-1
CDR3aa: ASSIRDREAF

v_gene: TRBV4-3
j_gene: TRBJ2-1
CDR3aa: ASSHTGPSSYNEQF

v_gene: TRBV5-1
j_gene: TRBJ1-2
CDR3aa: ASSQSSGDYGYT

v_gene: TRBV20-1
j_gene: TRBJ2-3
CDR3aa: SASQSGGGLHTQY

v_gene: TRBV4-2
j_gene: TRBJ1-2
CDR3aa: ASAPDRAAGYT

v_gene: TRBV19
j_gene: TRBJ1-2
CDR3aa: ASSVTPQGYYGYT

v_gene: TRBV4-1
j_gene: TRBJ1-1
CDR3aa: ASSQDGQVGTEAF

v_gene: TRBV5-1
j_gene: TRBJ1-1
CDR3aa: ASTLTGPQNTEAF

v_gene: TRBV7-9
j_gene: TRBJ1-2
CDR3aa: ASSLFTGLRNYGYT

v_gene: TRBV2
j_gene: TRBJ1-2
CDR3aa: ASSPPTVRDYGYT

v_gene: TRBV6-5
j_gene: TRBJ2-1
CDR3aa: ASSFLAESYNEQF

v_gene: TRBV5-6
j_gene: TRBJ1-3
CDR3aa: ASSLDPGQGGHTIY